The text below deals with one TCR beta chain. What it binds is unknown. This specimen belongs to a study of identical twins. Overall study findings and caveats: Weaker excess twin sharing was seen among beta out-of-frame sequences.

TCRdb fed the 5' RACE reads into MiXCR, producing one record per CDR3 protein. The repertoire has more than 650,000 distinct CDR3 sequences, 5.5% to 6.5% of them found once; the top ten carry roughly 2%. The germline V and J ends were trimmed by 0 bases and 1 base, with 13 bases remaining between them. This CDR3 has 17 residues. Germline values: CDR1 LGHNA, CDR2 YSLEER. The sequence came from a man aged 18-30 years in good health. Sequencing was carried out using naive T cells sorted from blood. The rearrangement uses TRBV4-3 and TRBJ2-1, with TRBD1 as a possible D gene (7 bases). The DNA of the CDR3 is TGCGCCAGCAGCCAAGAATCGGCAGGGGGGTCCTACAATGAGCAGTTCTTC. It yields the protein CASSQESAGGSYNEQFF.